These 19 T cell receptor beta chains share one sample of origin, sequenced in a study of blood T cell repertoires in COVID-19. Using immunoSEQ multiplex PCR, the repertoire was profiled, and TCRdb retains in-frame clones only, with some absent. The repertoire holds 110,000 to 150,000 clones, with around 81% as singletons. Material for sequencing was peripheral blood. Source of these receptors: a woman in her forties or fifties with acute or convalescent COVID-19.

The rearrangement uses TRBV7-9 and TRBJ1-2; 7 positions match TRBD1. The CDR3 length is 14 residues. V trimming: 5 bases; J trimming: 3 bases; junction bases outside the gene matches: 6. Germline V gene lookup returns CDR1 SEHNR and CDR2 FQNEAQ (reference sequence). The CDR3 region has the DNA TGTGCCAGCAGCCGGACAGGCGTTCACTATGGCTACACCTTC. Its protein product is CASSRTGVHYGYTF.

V and J are TRBV28 and TRBJ1-4; D is perhaps TRBD1 (5 bases). The CDR3 runs to 15 residues. CDR1 and CDR2 from the germline V gene are MDHEN and SYDVKM. V dropped 4 bases and J dropped 5 bases, with 14 bases sitting between them. The CDR3 bases are TGTGCCAGCAGTTCCAGCGGGGCTGGGAATGAAAAACTGTTTTTT. It yields the protein CASSSSGAGNEKLFF.

This clone was found a few times. The gene calls are TRBV10-3 and TRBJ1-5, with a weak D call TRBD1 (6 bases). CDR3 length: 14 residues. V shed 4 bases and J shed 4 bases, with 11 bases lying between them. The germline V gene encodes CDR1 ENHRY and CDR2 SYGVKD. CDR3 DNA: TGTGCCATCAGTGTTGAGCAGGGGAATCAGCCCCAGCATTTT. Protein sequence: CAISVEQGNQPQHF.

This chain links TRBV29-1 with TRBJ2-7, with TRBD1 matching 7 bases. Germline trimming cut 6 bases from V and 1 base from J; bases unmatched to any gene: 15. The germline gives CDR1 SQVTM, CDR2 ANQGSEA. The CDR3 is 16 amino acids. Here the CDR3 reads CSVLQLGTEDSYEQYF. The CDR3 nucleotides read TGCAGCGTCCTTCAACTTGGGACAGAGGATTCCTACGAGCAGTACTTC.

The genes are TRBV7-2 and TRBJ2-2, with 8 bases matching TRBD1. J was trimmed by 1 base and V by 10 bases; bases with no gene match: 8. Germline-derived CDR1 and CDR2 are SGHTA and FQGNSA. The CDR3 runs 15 residues. In DNA, the CDR3 is TGTGCCAACCCTCCCGGGACAGGGAACACCGGGGAGCTGTTTTTT. This codes for CANPPGTGNTGELFF.

This chain's CDR3 is CASSLRDRVKNEQFF. The CDR3 nucleotides are TGTGCCAGCAGCCTCCGGGACAGGGTAAAGAATGAGCAGTTCTTC. The chain joins TRBV5-8 to TRBJ2-1; TRBD1 agrees at 9 bases. CDR1 is SGHTS, CDR2 YDEGEE, per germline. The trim removed 4 bases at V and 7 bases at J, leaving 9 bases unmatched. CDR3 length: 15 residues.

CDR3 amino acids: CASSWDSYANTGELFF. The CDR3 DNA reads as TGTGCCAGCAGCTGGGACAGCTATGCGAACACCGGGGAGCTGTTTTTT. The J gene is TRBJ2-2, the V gene TRBV5-6; 7 positions match TRBD1. The CDR3 totals 16 residues. Germline V CDR1 and CDR2: SGHDT, YYEEEE. J lost 0 bases, V lost 3 bases, and 5 bases had no gene match. Based on the CDR3 plus reference TRBV5-6 and TRBJ2-2, the full variable domain is DAGVTQSPTHLIKTRGQQVTLRCSPKSGHDTVSWYQQALGQGPQFIFQYYEEEERQRGNFPDRFSGHQFPNYSSELNVNALLLGDSALYLCASSWDSYANTGELFFGEGSRLTVL.

The chain joins TRBV4-2 to TRBJ2-2; TRBD1 aligns across 7 bases. The CDR3 has 16 amino acids. Germline V CDR1 and CDR2: LGHNA, YNFKEQ. V shed 5 bases, J shed 5 bases, and the junction held 11 bases outside the gene matches. CDR3: CASSTRQGPATGELFF. For the CDR3, the DNA is TGTGCCAGCAGCACTCGACAGGGCCCGGCGACCGGGGAGCTGTTTTTT.

This clone is a singleton in its sample. The V call is TRBV7-2, the J call TRBJ2-3; 13 bases are shared with TRBD2. V lost 5 bases, J lost 5 bases, and 13 bases stayed unmatched. Per the germline V gene, CDR1 is SGHTA and CDR2 is FQGNSA. This CDR3 contains 18 residues. The CDR3 here is CASSHSTSGGALGDTQYF. The CDR3 DNA reads as TGTGCCAGCAGCCATTCTACTAGCGGGGGGGCCTTGGGAGATACGCAGTATTTT.

The chain joins TRBV7-9 to TRBJ1-4, with 12 bases lining up with TRBD1. This CDR3 region has 15 residues. Germline CDR1 SEHNR, CDR2 FQNEAQ (reference sequence). J gave up 11 bases and V 1 base, and 5 bases lay outside the gene matches. The CDR3 DNA is TGTGCCAGCAGCTTAGTCACCGGGACAGGGGGCAAACTGTTTTTT. Translation gives CASSLVTGTGGKLFF.

Here the CDR3 reads CAWTQSGELFF. DNA for the CDR3: TGTGCCTGGACCCAATCCGGGGAGCTGTTTTTT. The V gene is TRBV30, the J gene TRBJ2-2, with D uncertain. The CDR3 loop spans 11 amino acids. Trimming removed 4 bases at V and 6 bases at J, with 6 bases between. Per germline, CDR1 GTSNPN and CDR2 SVGIG (reference sequence). Filled out from reference TRBV30 and TRBJ2-2, the complete variable domain reads SQTIHQWPATLVQPVGSPLSLECTVEGTSNPNLYWYRQAAGRGLQLLFYSVGIGQISSEVPQNLSASRPQDRQFILSSKKLLLSDSGFYLCAWTQSGELFFGEGSRLTVL.

This chain links TRBV6-2 or TRBV6-3 with TRBJ2-1, with a tentative D call TRBD2 (5 bases). This CDR3 contains 12 residues. CDR1 is MNHEY, CDR2 SVGEGT, per germline. V lost 6 bases and J 6 bases, leaving 9 bases between the germline ends. In DNA, the CDR3 is TGTGCCAGCAGCATTACTAGCAATGAGCAGTTCTTC. Encoded protein: CASSITSNEQFF.

V gene TRBV18 combines with J gene TRBJ1-4; 9 nucleotides agree with TRBD1. The CDR3 runs 14 residues. Germline values: CDR1 KGHSH, CDR2 LQKENI. Trimming cost V 5 bases and J 4 bases; bases outside gene matches: 2. CDR3 DNA sequence: TGTGCCAGCTCAACGACAGGGGGTAATGAAAAACTGTTTTTT. The encoded protein is CASSTTGGNEKLFF. Full variable domain (missing parts from reference TRBV18 and TRBJ1-4): NAGVMQNPRHLVRRRGQEARLRCSPMKGHSHVYWYRQLPEEGLKFMVYLQKENIIDESGMPKERFSAEFPKEGPSILRIQQVVRGDSAAYFCASSTTGGNEKLFFGSGTQLSVL.

The rearrangement links TRBV7-2 to TRBJ1-2, with 7 nucleotides matching TRBD1. Per germline, CDR1 SGHTA and CDR2 FQGNSA. J gave up 4 bases and V 3 bases, and 8 bases lay outside the gene matches. CDR3 size: 15 residues. The CDR3 DNA sequence: TGTGCCAGCAGCTTTAACAGGGGTATAAGCTATGGCTACACCTTC. Translation: CASSFNRGISYGYTF. Complete variable domain (other parts from reference TRBV7-2 and TRBJ1-2): GAGVSQSPSNKVTEKGKDVELRCDPISGHTALYWYRQSLGQGLEFLIYFQGNSAPDKSGLPSDRFSAERTGGSVSTLTIQRTQQEDSAVYLCASSFNRGISYGYTFGSGTRLTVV.

The V call is TRBV27, the J call TRBJ1-4; D may be TRBD1 (5 bases). The ends were cut back, 6 bases at V and 2 bases at J, with 10 bases in the middle. The germline gives CDR1 MNHEY, CDR2 SMNVEV (reference sequence). This CDR3 is built from 14 residues. As DNA, the CDR3 is TGTGCCAGCAGGGGGACTGGGACTAATGAAAAACTGTTTTTT. This translates into CASRGTGTNEKLFF.

This clone was observed a handful of times. J is TRBJ2-5 and V is TRBV7-2, with TRBD1 as a possible D gene (5 bases). Looked up from germline, CDR1 is SGHTA and CDR2 is FQGNSA. There are 14 residues in the CDR3. Trimming removed 5 bases from V and 1 base from J, with 11 bases in between. As DNA, the CDR3 is TGTGCCAGCAGCCCCGCAGGGCTCCAAGAGACCCAGTACTTC. It yields the protein CASSPAGLQETQYF.

The chain combines TRBV11-3 with TRBJ2-2; D is ambiguous. CDR1 SGHNT and CDR2 YENEEA come from the germline V gene. V shed 5 bases and J shed 0 bases, with 10 bases lying between them. The CDR3 totals 15 residues. The CDR3 sequence: CASSPVAANTGELFF. Written as DNA, the CDR3 is TGTGCCAGCAGCCCGGTGGCGGCGAACACCGGGGAGCTGTTTTTT.

V and J are TRBV4-2 and TRBJ2-5; 13 nucleotides match TRBD2. The germline V gene has CDR1 LGHNA and CDR2 YNFKEQ. The CDR3 runs 18 residues. J was trimmed by 5 bases and V by 1 base; bases with no gene match: 10. CDR3 residues: CASSQGVTSGGAGETQYF. The CDR3, as DNA: TGTGCCAGCAGCCAAGGTGTCACTAGCGGGGGGGCCGGGGAGACCCAGTACTTC.

This clone has only one observation. The rearrangement links TRBV24-1 to TRBJ2-7; TRBD2 aligns across 7 bases. The junction had 3 bases not matched to a gene; V was cut back by 6 bases and J by 5 bases. The CDR3 is made up of 12 amino acids. Per the germline V gene, CDR1 is KGHDR and CDR2 is SFDVKD. CDR3 region: CATSRAGNEQYF. The CDR3 nucleotides are TGTGCCACCAGTCGAGCGGGGAACGAGCAGTACTTC.